The 23 T cell receptor beta chains below all came from one sample that was sequenced in a study of T cells in Graves' hyperthyroidism and ophthalmopathy. Template material for amplifying TCR beta CDR3 regions consisted of RNA transcripts. HTBI primers were the set used in a first-round RT-PCR of the TCR CDR3. From the multiplex PCR reads, TCRdb called clonotypes with MiXCR, one entry per CDR3 protein. The data hold about 420,000 distinct CDR3 sequences, with approximately 15% observed a single time. The specimen sequenced was blood. All receptors derive from a woman aged 18-35 years with Graves' hyperthyroidism.

This clonotype has only a few counts. V is TRBV5-5 and J is TRBJ1-4, with TRBD1 matching over 9 bases. CDR3 length: 17 residues. Germline CDR1 is SGHKS and CDR2 is YYEKEE (reference sequence). J lost 5 bases, V lost 4 bases, and 12 bases had no gene match. The CDR3 DNA follows: TGTGCCAGCAGCCCCCGGACAGGGGATCGACCGAATGAAAAACTGTTTTTT. Its translation: CASSPRTGDRPNEKLFF.

This clonotype was detected once. The rearrangement uses TRBV28 and TRBJ2-7; 12 positions agree with TRBD1. CDR1 is MDHEN and CDR2 is SYDVKM in the germline V gene. V lost 6 bases, J lost 7 bases, and 7 bases stayed unmatched. The CDR3 is made up of 14 amino acids. The CDR3 nucleotides read TGTGCCAGCAGCCTAGGGACAGGGGGCGGTGAGCAGTACTTC. Amino acid sequence: CASSLGTGGGEQYF.

V and J are TRBV5-1 and TRBJ1-2, with 12 bases lining up with TRBD1. Per the germline V gene, CDR1 is SGHRS and CDR2 is YFSETQ. Trimming cost V 2 bases and J 6 bases; bases outside gene matches: 8. This CDR3 is built from 16 residues. CDR3 region: CASSFTGTGGADGYTF. CDR3 coding DNA: TGCGCCAGCAGCTTTACCGGGACAGGGGGCGCAGATGGCTACACCTTC.

This clonotype has a handful of counts. A junction end diverges from the germline sequence, so it may reflect a read error. CDR3 nucleotides: TGCGCCAGCAGCCCGGAGGGGGTCTTCTACAATGAGCAGTTCTTC. It codes for CASSPEGVFYNEQFF. The rearrangement joins TRBV7-9 to TRBJ2-1; perhaps D is TRBD1 or TRBD2 (6 bases each). Germline-derived CDR1 and CDR2 are SEHNR and FQNEAQ (reference sequence). This CDR3 has 15 residues.

This clonotype was picked up many times. The J gene is TRBJ2-7, the V gene TRBV11-2; 8 bases agree with TRBD2. Per germline, CDR1 SGHAT and CDR2 FQNNGV. This CDR3 contains 14 residues. The J segment lost 6 bases and the V segment lost 5 bases, leaving 9 bases of the junction unmatched. The CDR3 loop reads CASSPMGTSFEQYF. The CDR3 DNA follows: TGTGCCAGCAGCCCCATGGGGACTAGTTTCGAGCAGTACTTC.

Many counts were recorded for this clonotype. The chain combines TRBV7-8 with TRBJ1-2, with D possibly being TRBD1 (5 bases). Germline assignment: CDR1 SGHVS and CDR2 FQNEAQ. CDR3 length: 13 amino acids. V lost 5 bases, J lost 10 bases, and 17 bases lay in between. CDR3 sequence reads: CASSPISGGVYTF. For the CDR3, the DNA is TGTGCCAGCAGCCCTATTTCGGGGGGAGTCTACACCTTC.

Notes on this clonotype: A read error may explain this, as a much larger clone is one base away. The chain joins TRBV18 to TRBJ1-1; the D gene is possibly TRBD1 (6 bases). Germline-derived CDR1 and CDR2 are KGHSH and LQKENI. The CDR3 consists of 14 residues. V was pared by 0 bases and J by 4 bases, with 9 bases between. The CDR3 nucleotides read TGTGCCAGCTCACCACCGGACAGTCCCACTGAAGCTTTCTTT. Its protein product is CASSPPDSPTEAFF.

The CDR3 nucleotides are TGTGCCAGCAGTTACTCTGGACGGACGAACACCGGGGAGCTGTTTTTT. Encoded protein: CASSYSGRTNTGELFF. The genes are TRBV6-2 or TRBV6-3 and TRBJ2-2; unclear D gene. Germline V lookup: CDR1 MNHEY, CDR2 SVGEGT. The CDR3 consists of 16 residues. The V end was cut by 0 bases, the J end by 0 bases, with 8 bases between.

This chain links TRBV29-1 with TRBJ2-1; 10 bases are shared with TRBD2. The CDR3 has 14 amino acids. Losses at the gene ends were 4 bases for V and 4 bases for J; bases not matched to a gene: 4. Germline V gene data show CDR1 as SQVTM and CDR2 as ANQGSEA. CDR3 residues: CSVGGTSVYNEQFF. DNA for the CDR3: TGCAGCGTTGGCGGGACTAGCGTGTACAATGAGCAGTTCTTC.

The chain combines TRBV4-2 with TRBJ2-1; 10 nucleotides agree with TRBD2. Losses at the gene ends were 4 bases for V and 5 bases for J; bases not matched to a gene: 11. This CDR3 is built from 17 residues. Germline assignment: CDR1 LGHNA and CDR2 YNFKEQ. In DNA form, the CDR3 reads TGTGCCAGCAGCCCCCCCCAGCGGGAGGGACGTCACAATGAGCAGTTCTTC. This gives the protein CASSPPQREGRHNEQFF.

This clonotype was picked up a small number of times. The chain uses TRBV7-9 and TRBJ2-3; 10 nucleotides agree with TRBD2. The CDR3 totals 17 residues. Per germline, CDR1 SEHNR and CDR2 FQNEAQ (reference sequence). V trimming: 5 bases; J trimming: 2 bases; junction bases outside the gene matches: 10. The CDR3 spells CASSQQSGRAYTDTQYF. Written as DNA, the CDR3 is TGTGCCAGCAGCCAACAAAGCGGGAGGGCCTACACAGATACGCAGTATTTT.

This clonotype was recorded at least ten times. This chain connects TRBV27 to TRBJ1-2; no clear D. The CDR3 has 14 residues. Between the trimmed V and J ends, which lost 5 bases and 4 bases, there was a span of 14 bases. Germline CDR1 is MNHEY and CDR2 is SMNVEV (reference sequence). CDR3: CASSLRPGPYGYTF. CDR3 nucleotides: TGTGCCAGCAGTCTTCGGCCCGGCCCCTATGGCTACACCTTC.

There are many counts of this clonotype. The J gene is TRBJ1-1, the V gene TRBV5-1; 9 positions agree with TRBD1. Germline V gene sequence: CDR1 SGHRS, CDR2 YFSETQ. The CDR3 extends over 16 amino acids. Trimming removed 4 bases from V and 1 base from J; junction bases left unmatched: 8. The CDR3 sequence: CASSQGTGNRNTEAFF. DNA of the CDR3: TGCGCCAGCAGCCAAGGGACAGGGAACAGGAACACTGAAGCTTTCTTT.

This clonotype came up many times. The chain combines TRBV3-1 with TRBJ2-5, with 7 bases matching TRBD2. The CDR3 loop spans 13 amino acids. V dropped 8 bases and J dropped 1; count of bases not matched to a gene: 4. Per the germline V gene, CDR1 is LGHDT and CDR2 is YNNKEL (reference sequence). The CDR3 spells CASGREPQETQYF. The DNA for the CDR3 is TGTGCCAGCGGGCGGGAGCCCCAAGAGACCCAGTACTTC.

The chain carries TRBV19 and TRBJ2-3; the match to TRBD2 covers 10 bases. CDR1 is LNHDA, CDR2 SQIVND, per germline (reference sequence). CDR3 size: 15 residues. With 7 bases clipped from V and 2 bases from J, the junction kept 6 bases outside the gene matches. The CDR3 sequence is CASTTSGDFTDTQYF. The DNA for the CDR3 is TGTGCCAGTACTACTAGCGGGGATTTCACAGATACGCAGTATTTT. The variable domain in full, completed from reference TRBV19 and TRBJ2-3, reads DGGITQSPKYLFRKEGQNVTLSCEQNLNHDAMYWYRQDPGQGLRLIYYSQIVNDFQKGDIAEGYSVSREKKESFPLTVTSAQKNPTAFYLCASTTSGDFTDTQYFGPGTRLTVL.

This clonotype was detected ten times or more. The chain links TRBV28 to TRBJ2-1; the match to TRBD2 covers 9 bases. Germline CDR1 and CDR2: MDHEN and SYDVKM. The CDR3 extends over 16 amino acids. With V trimmed by 6 bases and J by 12 bases, 18 bases remained unmatched. This CDR3 reads CASSPQLAGLFMLQFF. CDR3 coding DNA: TGTGCCAGCAGCCCCCAACTAGCGGGCCTCTTTATGCTGCAGTTCTTC.

As concerns this clonotype: This CDR3 is missing its conserved last phenylalanine or tryptophan, likely due to a read error. This chain links TRBV5-1 with TRBJ2-3; D unresolved. CDR3 length: 11 residues. Trimming shortened V by 0 bases and J by 6 bases, and 2 bases separated the two germline ends. The germline gives CDR1 SGHRS, CDR2 YFSETQ. The CDR3 bases are TGCGCCAGCAGCTTGGCTGATACGCAGTATTCT. Translating gives CASSLADTQYS.

The V and J genes are TRBV19 and TRBJ2-1, with a weak D call TRBD2 (6 bases). There are 15 residues in the CDR3. V was pared by 4 bases and J by 2 bases, with 12 bases between. Germline CDR1 and CDR2: LNHDA and SQIVND (reference sequence). The CDR3 bases are TGTGCCAGTAGTAGAAGCGGGCTTGCCTACAATGAGCAGTTCTTC. This sequence encodes CASSRSGLAYNEQFF.

The chain joins TRBV19 to TRBJ1-1, with D perhaps matching TRBD1 (5 bases). Trimming cost V 5 bases and J 1 base, with 14 bases left between them. The CDR3 sequence is 15 residues long. The germline CDR1 and CDR2 sequences are LNHDA and SQIVND (reference sequence). The CDR3 sequence is CASSPSDTTNTEAFF. CDR3 DNA sequence: TGTGCCAGTAGTCCCTCGGACACGACGAACACTGAAGCTTTCTTT.

This clonotype has at least ten counts. This rearrangement joins TRBV12-3 or TRBV12-4 to TRBJ2-3, with TRBD2 matching over 7 bases. The junction had 10 bases not matched to a gene; V was cut back by 7 bases and J by 6 bases. The CDR3 contains 14 residues. This chain's CDR3 is CASTRREFTDTQYF. In DNA form, the CDR3 reads TGTGCCAGCACGAGGCGGGAGTTTACGGATACGCAGTATTTT.

Ten or more counts support this clonotype. The genes are TRBV20-1 and TRBJ2-2, with 10 bases identical to TRBD2. The CDR3 loop spans 16 amino acids. Germline V CDR1 and CDR2: DFQATT, SNEGSKA (reference sequence). V was pared by 3 bases and J by 3 bases, with 7 bases of the junction left unmatched. The CDR3 DNA sequence: TGCAGTGCTAGGATCAGCGGGAGGGCCGACACCGGGGAGCTGTTTTTT. It is translated as CSARISGRADTGELFF.

The V gene is TRBV6-1, the J gene TRBJ2-1; 7 bases match TRBD2. The germline V gene has CDR1 MNHNS and CDR2 SASEGT. The CDR3 runs 14 residues. V lost 8 bases to trimming and J lost 9 bases; unmatched junction nucleotides: 13. The CDR3 reads CASSREASLVEQFF. The CDR3 DNA reads as TGTGCCAGCTCCCGGGAGGCCTCTTTAGTTGAGCAGTTCTTC.

Points on this clonotype: As the CDR3 is not closed by the conserved phenylalanine or tryptophan, this likely results from a read error. V gene TRBV7-8 combines with J gene TRBJ1-1; the D gene is possibly TRBD1 (5 bases). Germline-derived CDR1 and CDR2 are SGHVS and FQNEAQ. This CDR3 spans 14 amino acids. V dropped 2 bases and J dropped 9 bases, with 16 bases sitting between them. CDR3 protein: CASSLLGVNSQAFL. For the CDR3, the DNA is TGTGCCAGCAGCTTATTGGGGGTGAATTCGCAAGCTTTCCTT.